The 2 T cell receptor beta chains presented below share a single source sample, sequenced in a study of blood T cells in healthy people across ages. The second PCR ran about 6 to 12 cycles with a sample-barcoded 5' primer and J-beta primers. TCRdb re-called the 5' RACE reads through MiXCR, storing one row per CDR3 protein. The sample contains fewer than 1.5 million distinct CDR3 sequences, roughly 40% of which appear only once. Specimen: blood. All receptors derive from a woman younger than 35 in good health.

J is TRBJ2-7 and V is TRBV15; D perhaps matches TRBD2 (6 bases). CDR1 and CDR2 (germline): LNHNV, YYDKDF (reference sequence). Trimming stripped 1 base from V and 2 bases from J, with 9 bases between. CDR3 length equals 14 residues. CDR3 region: CATSRGGTAYEQYF. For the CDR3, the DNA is TGTGCCACCAGCAGAGGCGGGACCGCCTACGAGCAGTACTTC.

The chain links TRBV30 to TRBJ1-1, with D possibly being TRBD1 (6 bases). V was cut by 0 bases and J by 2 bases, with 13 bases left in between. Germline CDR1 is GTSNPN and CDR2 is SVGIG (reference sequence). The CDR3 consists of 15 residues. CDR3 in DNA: TGTGCCTGGAGTGTAGGCTGGGGGGGCAACACTGAAGCTTTCTTT. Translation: CAWSVGWGGNTEAFF. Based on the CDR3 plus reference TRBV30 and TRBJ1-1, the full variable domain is SQTIHQWPATLVQPVGSPLSLECTVEGTSNPNLYWYRQAAGRGLQLLFYSVGIGQISSEVPQNLSASRPQDRQFILSSKKLLLSDSGFYLCAWSVGWGGNTEAFFGQGTRLTVV.